These 26 T cell receptor beta chains were sequenced from one sample in a study of CD4+ T cells in melanoma. Assay: immunoSEQ multiplex PCR; the TCRdb copy retains only in-frame clones and omits some. The repertoire holds 13,000 or so clones, with under 80% as singletons. Input material: cells from a culture (not recorded whether cultured in vitro). These TCRs come from a human donor with melanoma.

The chain carries TRBV10-3 and TRBJ1-3, with 9 bases identical to TRBD1. This CDR3 has 20 amino acids. From germline, CDR1 is ENHRY and CDR2 SYGVKD. The J segment lost 0 bases and the V segment lost 6 bases, leaving 18 bases of the junction unmatched. DNA of the CDR3: TGTGCCATCAGACCCCGGGACAGGGATCTCATCGCATCCTCTGGAAACACCATATATTTT. Its translation is CAIRPRDRDLIASSGNTIYF.

This clone was detected a few times. The J gene is TRBJ2-5, the V gene TRBV30; 9 bases are shared with TRBD2. Trimming at V came to 5 bases and at J to 4 bases, leaving 8 bases not matched to a gene. This CDR3 is built from 14 residues. Germline V gene sequence: CDR1 GTSNPN, CDR2 SVGIG (reference sequence). The CDR3 bases are TGTGCCTGGGGACGGCTAGCGGGGATAGAGACCCAGTACTTC. Translation: CAWGRLAGIETQYF.

This chain links TRBV9 with TRBJ2-4; a possible D gene is TRBD1 (6 bases). Trimming stripped 0 bases from V and 0 bases from J, with 7 bases between. The CDR3 totals 15 residues. Germline V gene data show CDR1 as SGDLS and CDR2 as YYNGEE. The DNA of the CDR3 is TGTGCCAGCAGCGTAGGGGGGCTAGCCAAAAACATTCAGTACTTC. This translates into CASSVGGLAKNIQYF.

This clone was picked up a small number of times. The chain is built from TRBV19 and TRBJ1-5, with 8 bases matching TRBD1. After removal of 4 bases from V and 4 bases from J, the junction contained 9 bases not matched to a gene. The CDR3 is made up of 16 amino acids. CDR1 is LNHDA, CDR2 SQIVND, per germline (reference sequence). This CDR3 is CASSTPPDRANQPQHF. The CDR3 region has the DNA TGTGCCAGTAGTACCCCGCCGGACAGGGCAAATCAGCCCCAGCATTTT.

V gene TRBV5-1 combines with J gene TRBJ1-6; D is possibly TRBD1 (6 bases). V was shortened by 8 bases and J by 8 bases, with 14 bases between the two germline ends. This CDR3 has 13 residues. Germline CDR1 and CDR2: SGHRS and YFSETQ. In DNA form, the CDR3 reads TGCGCCAGTCGGGACAACGACGATTCACCCCTCCACTTT. The encoded protein is CASRDNDDSPLHF.

This chain joins TRBV2 and TRBJ1-4; perhaps TRBD1 as D (6 bases). Germline V gene lookup returns CDR1 SNHLY and CDR2 FYNNEI. Trimming took off 4 bases at V and 8 bases at J, with 14 bases between the two ends. CDR3 length: 14 residues. This CDR3 reads CASSAGRGDEKLFF. In DNA form, the CDR3 reads TGTGCCAGCAGTGCGGGCAGGGGTGACGAAAAACTGTTTTTT.

This sequence joins TRBV4-2 and TRBJ1-2; no definite D call. Trimming removed 4 bases at V and 10 bases at J, with 13 bases between. Looked up from germline, CDR1 is LGHNA and CDR2 is YNFKEQ. The CDR3 runs to 12 residues. CDR3 amino acids: CASSLSTLSYTF. The DNA of the CDR3 is TGTGCCAGCAGCCTATCCACGCTTTCCTACACCTTC.

This clone appeared a few times. This chain connects TRBV7-9 to TRBJ2-7; D might be TRBD1 or TRBD2, each matching 5 bases. Germline V gene lookup returns CDR1 SEHNR and CDR2 FQNEAQ (reference sequence). Trimming cost V 2 bases and J 1 base, with 18 bases left between them. CDR3 length: 17 residues. Here the CDR3 DNA reads TGTGCCAGCAGCTTACTGGTACGGGACGGAAGTTCCTACGAGCAGTACTTC. Protein: CASSLLVRDGSSYEQYF. Full variable domain (outside the CDR3, taken from reference TRBV7-9 and TRBJ2-7): DTGVSQNPRHKITKRGQNVTFRCDPISEHNRLYWYRQTLGQGPEFLTYFQNEAQLEKSRLLSDRFSAERPKGSFSTLEIQRTEQGDSAMYLCASSLLVRDGSSYEQYFGPGTRLTVT.

The chain has TRBV4-1 and TRBJ1-6, with a tentative D call TRBD1 (5 bases). Deletions cut 0 bases from V and 8 bases from J, with 8 bases between. The germline V gene encodes CDR1 MGHRA and CDR2 YSYEKL. This CDR3 is 14 amino acids long. CDR3 sequence (DNA): TGCGCCAGCAGCCAAGATCCAGGGTATTCACCCCTCCACTTT. It encodes CASSQDPGYSPLHF.

The CDR3 coding sequence is TGTGCCTGGAGTGTACGACAGGGGGTACAGCCCCAGCATTTT. Protein: CAWSVRQGVQPQHF. This rearrangement joins TRBV30 to TRBJ1-5; 9 bases fit TRBD1. The germline V gene has CDR1 GTSNPN and CDR2 SVGIG (reference sequence). This CDR3 is built from 14 residues. J gave up 7 bases and V 0 bases, and 4 bases lay outside the gene matches.

This clone was observed a handful of times. This chain uses TRBV4-1 with TRBJ2-5, with D tentatively TRBD2 (6 bases). CDR1 MGHRA and CDR2 YSYEKL come from the germline V gene. This CDR3 region has 14 residues. V was cut by 5 bases and J by 0 bases, with 10 bases left in between. CDR3 DNA sequence: TGCGCCAGCAGCTCCTGGGAGGACCAAGAGACCCAGTACTTC. Translated, it gives CASSSWEDQETQYF.

The rearrangement links TRBV18 to TRBJ2-1, with D possibly called TRBD1 or TRBD2 (5 bases each). V lost 8 bases and J lost 5, with 28 bases in between. The V gene's germline CDR1 is KGHSH and CDR2 LQKENI. The CDR3 covers 18 residues. The CDR3 protein is CASRTSRGYRTSNNEQFF. Here the CDR3 DNA reads TGTGCCAGCCGTACGAGCCGGGGCTACCGTACCTCGAACAATGAGCAGTTCTTC.

The J gene is TRBJ2-3, the V gene TRBV5-1, with D possibly being TRBD1 (5 bases). V was trimmed by 1 base and J by 4 bases, leaving 10 bases between them. The CDR3 loop spans 14 amino acids. Germline values: CDR1 SGHRS, CDR2 YFSETQ. The chain's CDR3 is CASSLHWGADTQYF. The CDR3 DNA reads as TGCGCCAGCAGCTTGCATTGGGGCGCAGATACGCAGTATTTT.

The chain employs TRBV5-6 and TRBJ2-3; 10 nucleotides agree with TRBD2. This CDR3 is built from 16 residues. Per germline, CDR1 SGHDT and CDR2 YYEEEE. Losses at the gene ends were 2 bases for V and 4 bases for J; bases not matched to a gene: 7. CDR3 in DNA: TGTGCCAGCAGCTTCGGTCTAGCGGGGGTTCCAGATACGCAGTATTTT. The encoded protein is CASSFGLAGVPDTQYF.

This rearrangement joins TRBV5-6 to TRBJ2-2; D perhaps matches TRBD1 (5 bases). V lost 4 bases and J 4 bases, leaving 17 bases between the germline ends. Germline CDR1 reads SGHDT; CDR2 reads YYEEEE. The length of the CDR3 is 16 residues. As DNA, the CDR3 is TGTGCCAGCAGCGAGATCAGGGTGCTTGCCACCGGGGAGCTGTTTTTT. Amino acid sequence: CASSEIRVLATGELFF.

In this sample, this clone turned up a few times. This rearrangement joins TRBV10-1 to TRBJ2-1; the D gene is possibly TRBD1 (6 bases). The germline gives CDR1 WNHNN, CDR2 SYGVQD (reference sequence). This CDR3 is 15 amino acids long. Trimming removed 3 bases at V and 10 bases at J, with 19 bases between. The CDR3 nucleotides are TGCGCCAGCAGTGACCCGGGCCAGGGGTTTAGGGAGCAGTTCTTC. Translation: CASSDPGQGFREQFF.

This chain connects TRBV7-8 to TRBJ1-5; D is unresolved. The CDR3 spans 12 residues. Trimming shortened V by 1 base and J by 6 bases, and 4 bases separated the two germline ends. The germline gives CDR1 SGHVS, CDR2 FQNEAQ. The CDR3 here is CASSLEGQPQHF. CDR3 DNA: TGTGCCAGCAGCTTAGAGGGTCAGCCCCAGCATTTT. Combining the CDR3 with reference TRBV7-8 and TRBJ1-5 gives the whole variable domain GAGVSQSPRYKVAKRGQDVALRCDPISGHVSLFWYQQALGQGPEFLTYFQNEAQLDKSGLPSDRFFAERPEGSVSTLKIQRTQQEDSAVYLCASSLEGQPQHFGDGTRLSIL.

The V call is TRBV11-2, the J call TRBJ1-3; TRBD1 agrees at 8 bases. The V gene's germline CDR1 is SGHAT and CDR2 FQNNGV. CDR3 length: 15 amino acids. J gave up 1 base and V 2 bases, and 1 base lay outside the gene matches. The CDR3 DNA is TGTGCCAGCAGCTTACAGGGGGCATCTGGAAACACCATATATTTT. As protein: CASSLQGASGNTIYF.

The chain carries TRBV30 and TRBJ1-5; possibly TRBD1 for D (5 bases). The V end lost 5 bases, the J end lost 7 bases, and 15 bases lay between the germline ends. Germline V lookup: CDR1 GTSNPN, CDR2 SVGIG (reference sequence). The CDR3 totals 13 residues. The CDR3 reads CAWSKGTRQPQHF. Written as DNA, the CDR3 is TGTGCCTGGTCCAAGGGGACGAGGCAGCCCCAGCATTTT.

The CDR3: CASSPGLAGVEQFF. The CDR3 nucleotides are TGTGCCAGCAGCCCGGGACTAGCGGGGGTCGAGCAGTTCTTC. The rearrangement links TRBV6-1 to TRBJ2-1; 14 nucleotides align to TRBD2. This CDR3 spans 14 amino acids. J lost 10 bases, V lost 6 bases, and 5 bases had no gene match. Germline V lookup: CDR1 MNHNS, CDR2 SASEGT.

This clone showed up just once. The J gene is TRBJ2-2, the V gene TRBV9; 10 bases are a match to TRBD1. The CDR3 is made up of 16 amino acids. CDR1 is SGDLS and CDR2 is YYNGEE in the germline V gene. V shed 3 bases, J shed 5 bases, and the junction held 7 bases outside the gene matches. CDR3 sequence (DNA): TGTGCCAGCAGCGACCGACAGGGGGCGCGAACCGGGGAGCTGTTTTTT. It specifies CASSDRQGARTGELFF. Full variable domain (rest looked up from reference TRBV9 and TRBJ2-2): DSGVTQTPKHLITATGQRVTLRCSPRSGDLSVYWYQQSLDQGLQFLIQYYNGEERAKGNILERFSAQQFPDLHSELNLSSLELGDSALYFCASSDRQGARTGELFFGEGSRLTVL.

This clone was seen a handful of times. The gene calls are TRBV11-2 and TRBJ1-2, with 9 bases fitting TRBD1. The CDR3 contains 14 residues. In germline, CDR1 is SGHAT, CDR2 FQNNGV. Unmatched junction bases numbered 4, after V lost 5 bases and J lost 3 bases. DNA for the CDR3: TGTGCCAGCAGCGCGACAGGGGGGCACTATGGCTACACCTTC. Residues: CASSATGGHYGYTF.

The chain recombines TRBV11-3 with TRBJ2-1; TRBD2 might be the D (5 bases). CDR3 size: 13 residues. V was pared by 3 bases and J by 5 bases, with 8 bases between. Germline CDR1 SGHNT, CDR2 YENEEA. DNA for the CDR3: TGTGCCAGCAGCTTCTCGGGGAACAATGAGCAGTTCTTC. It translates to CASSFSGNNEQFF.

This chain joins TRBV7-2 and TRBJ1-1; D ambiguous. CDR1 and CDR2 from the germline V gene are SGHTA and FQGNSA. The length of the CDR3 is 16 residues. The V gene lost 3 bases and the J gene lost 4 bases, with 18 bases spanning the gap. The CDR3 DNA sequence: TGTGCCAGCAGCTTTCGGTCGGGAAGAGGTGGCACTGAAGCTTTCTTT. Protein product: CASSFRSGRGGTEAFF.

V is TRBV19 and J is TRBJ1-2; a weak D match, TRBD1 (5 bases). The CDR3 consists of 14 residues. V was shortened by 7 bases and J by 7 bases, with 19 bases between the two germline ends. Germline loops: CDR1 LNHDA, CDR2 SQIVND (reference sequence). CDR3 in DNA: TGTGCCAGTAACCCACAGGACCCGGTTCCTGGCTACACCTTC. It translates to CASNPQDPVPGYTF.

The chain combines TRBV10-1 with TRBJ2-2; 12 bases are shared with TRBD1. With 3 bases clipped from V and 9 bases from J, the junction kept 5 bases outside the gene matches. The CDR3 is 15 residues long. Germline V gene sequence: CDR1 WNHNN, CDR2 SYGVQD (reference sequence). The CDR3 DNA is TGCGCCAGCAGTGACCCGGGACAGGGGGCAAGGGAGCTGTTTTTT. It is translated as CASSDPGQGARELFF.